This TCR beta chain was captured in a study of blood T cell repertoires in COVID-19 (dated by TCRdb to the early 2020s). For the wider study: The collaborator samples originated in the United States, Italy and Spain and spanned the acute and convalescent phases of COVID-19. The material from the prospective study consisted of cDNA or gDNA derived from T cells, B-cell-depleted T cells, or PBMCs. The dataset comprised deeply sampled blood TCRbeta repertoires from subjects exposed to, actively infected with, or recovered from COVID-19. A freely available public database, intended as a resource for researchers studying the immune response to SARS-CoV-2, is where the repertoires were released. The samples were drawn from two sources: the first 160 participants of the ongoing ImmuneRACE study, and 1,000 to 1,500 subjects contributed by 6 global collaborators. Sample metadata almost always included a de-identified subject ID, COVID-19 status, age in years and sex. Where HLA class I and class II types were available, the types were taken from metadata supplied by the sample provider, not from assay-based typing.

TCRbeta CDR3 regions were amplified from genomic DNA by means of the immunoSEQ Assay, a bias-controlled multiplex PCR. In the authors' own workflow: Within the assay, amplification of reference gene primers was used to estimate how many nucleated cells each sample contained. To quantify the absolute abundance of each unique TCRbeta CDR3 rearrangement, sequence reads were collapsed and filtered. Productive Simpson clonality was computed per sample as the square root of Simpson's diversity index over productive rearrangements. The source is immuneACCESS, and TCRdb retained only in-frame sequences with V and J called. Part of the clones is not carried over; for the studies checked, unresolved V genes explain less than half of this, and the remainder is unexplained. V, J and clone size derive from that table, while D and trimming were established from the DNA sequence. The sample has roughly 200,000 clones on record, under 90% of them singletons. Clones ranked in the top ten supply about 11% of the sample.

Overall results and qualifications from the work: How much clinical and demographic metadata was included differed by source and by participant, and the metadata was provided uncurated.

As for this clone: This clone's antigen is unknown. No qualities accompany the bases; no much larger clone lies one base away.

Reading from cysteine to phenylalanine, the CDR3 counts 15 amino acids. The DNA shown is the 45-base CDR3, in frame from base 1. The germline V gene encodes CDR1 SGHRS and CDR2 YFSETQ. V was cut back by 2 bases and J by 2 bases, leaving a gap of 13 bases between them. One collaborating source in Seattle enrolled patients while the patients were actively infected and followed the patients over time throughout the course of disease. Collaborating institutions collected whole blood in K2EDTA tubes following their own protocols. For TCRbeta analysis, collaborators shipped samples in one of three forms: frozen whole blood, isolated PBMCs, or DNA extracted from either of those sample types.

This sequence was found in a woman of 80 years or more with COVID-19, enrolled during active disease. The sample taken for sequencing was peripheral blood. The rearrangement combines TRBV5-1 with TRBJ1-2; the D segment cannot be called with confidence. In nucleotides, the sequence is TGCGCCAGCAGCTTAGTGGAGGGCGGGAACTATGGCTACACCTTC. This codes for CASSLVEGGNYGYTF. The variable domain in full, with residues beyond the CDR3 obtained from the reference TRBV5-1 and TRBJ1-2 genes, is KAGVTQTPRYLIKTRGQQVTLSCSPISGHRSVSWYQQTPGQGLQFLFEYFSETQRNKGNFPGRFSGRQFSNSRSEMNVSTLELGDSALYLCASSLVEGGNYGYTFGSGTRLTVV.